A single sample is the source of the 4 T cell receptor beta chains below, sequenced in a study of T cells in Graves' hyperthyroidism and ophthalmopathy. Amplification of TCR beta CDR3 regions was performed using RNA transcripts as template. TCR CDR3 underwent first-round RT-PCR with the HTBI primer set. TCRdb reprocessed the multiplex PCR reads with MiXCR, giving one entry per CDR3 protein. The table lists some 300,000 distinct CDR3 sequences, 16% of them singletons. What was sequenced was blood. The receptors shown here come from a man younger than 40 with Graves' hyperthyroidism.

This clonotype was recorded at least ten times. The genes are TRBV12-3 or TRBV12-4 and TRBJ2-6; D ambiguous. The CDR3 totals 15 residues. V was trimmed by 5 bases and J by 0 bases, leaving 8 bases between them. The CDR3 loop is CASSLGVSGANVLTF. CDR3 nucleotide sequence: TGTGCCAGCAGTCTAGGAGTCTCTGGGGCCAACGTCCTGACTTTC.

This clonotype appeared once. At one boundary the junction diverges from the germline segment, which might be a read error. The V gene is TRBV6-1, the J gene TRBJ2-2, with D perhaps TRBD1 or TRBD2 (5 bases each). CDR1 is MNHNS and CDR2 is SASEGT in the germline V gene. The CDR3 spans 13 residues. This CDR3 reads CAGSVEGRGELFF. The CDR3 bases are TGTGCCGGCAGTGTCGAGGGGCGGGGGGAGCTGTTTTTT.

J is TRBJ1-2 and V is TRBV20-1; 7 bases fit TRBD1. CDR3 length: 16 amino acids. Germline CDR1 is DFQATT and CDR2 is SNEGSKA (reference sequence). V shed 1 base, J shed 6 bases, and the junction held 14 bases outside the gene matches. For the CDR3, the DNA is TGCAGTGCTAGAGTGCGACAGGGTGCCTTTATAAATGGCTACACCTTC. Translating gives CSARVRQGAFINGYTF.

This clonotype was seen repeatedly, ten times or more. This sequence joins TRBV18 and TRBJ2-2, with D unclear. The CDR3 contains 15 residues. Germline V gene data show CDR1 as KGHSH and CDR2 as LQKENI. V gave up 2 bases and J gave up 1 base, with 8 bases separating them. CDR3 residues: CASSPEAVNTGELFF. The CDR3 DNA sequence: TGTGCCAGCTCACCAGAGGCGGTGAACACCGGGGAGCTGTTTTTT. Based on the CDR3 plus reference TRBV18 and TRBJ2-2, the full variable domain is NAGVMQNPRHLVRRRGQEARLRCSPMKGHSHVYWYRQLPEEGLKFMVYLQKENIIDESGMPKERFSAEFPKEGPSILRIQQVVRGDSAAYFCASSPEAVNTGELFFGEGSRLTVL.